The present T cell receptor beta chain was sequenced within a study of beta chain features in type 1 diabetes. The study, taken as a whole, reports: Patients with Type 1 diabetes showed moderately but significantly shorter TCRB CDR3s in all four CD4+ subsets. Among type 1 diabetes patients, VDJ junctions had fewer insertions and more deletions.

The CDR3 contains 16 residues. Trimming stripped 0 bases from V and 2 bases from J, with 13 bases between. Germline loops: CDR1 SGDLS, CDR2 YYNGEE. As every portion of the isolated RNA was reverse transcribed, the sequencing read expressed TCRB transcripts. TCRdb keeps only in-frame clones here, not all; method: immunoSEQ multiplex PCR. The table has some 290,000 clones, around 15% seen once. Notes on this clone: The target antigen is unknown.

What was sequenced was naive CD4+ T cells from blood. The V and J genes are TRBV9 and TRBJ2-3, with a possible D match to TRBD2 (7 bases). The TCR was taken from a man aged 25-45 years with type 1 diabetes. The CDR3 bases are TGTGCCAGCAGCGTAGCGCACGGGGGGCTCACAGATACGCAGTATTTT. Its protein is CASSVAHGGLTDTQYF.